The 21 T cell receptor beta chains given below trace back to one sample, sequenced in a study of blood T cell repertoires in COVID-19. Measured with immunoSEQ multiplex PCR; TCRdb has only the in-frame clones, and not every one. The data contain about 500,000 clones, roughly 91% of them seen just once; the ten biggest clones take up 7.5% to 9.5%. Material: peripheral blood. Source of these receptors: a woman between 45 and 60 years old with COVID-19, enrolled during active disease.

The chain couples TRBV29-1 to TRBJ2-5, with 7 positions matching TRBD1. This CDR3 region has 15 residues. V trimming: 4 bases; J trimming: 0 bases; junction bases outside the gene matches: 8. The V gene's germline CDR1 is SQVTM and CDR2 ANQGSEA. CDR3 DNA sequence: TGCAGCGTTGCAACCGGGACAGTACACCAAGAGACCCAGTACTTC. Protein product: CSVATGTVHQETQYF.

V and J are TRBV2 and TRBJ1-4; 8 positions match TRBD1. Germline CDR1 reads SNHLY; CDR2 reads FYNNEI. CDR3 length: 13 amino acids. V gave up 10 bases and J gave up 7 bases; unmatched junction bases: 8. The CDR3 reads CANSGGEGEKLFF. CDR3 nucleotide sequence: TGTGCCAACTCAGGGGGCGAAGGTGAAAAACTGTTTTTT.

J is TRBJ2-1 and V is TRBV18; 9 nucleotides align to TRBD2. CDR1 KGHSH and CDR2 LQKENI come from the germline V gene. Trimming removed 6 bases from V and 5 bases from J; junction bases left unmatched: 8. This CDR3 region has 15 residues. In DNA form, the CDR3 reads TGTGCCAGCTCTCCGAGCGGGGGGAAAAACAATGAGCAGTTCTTC. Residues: CASSPSGGKNNEQFF.

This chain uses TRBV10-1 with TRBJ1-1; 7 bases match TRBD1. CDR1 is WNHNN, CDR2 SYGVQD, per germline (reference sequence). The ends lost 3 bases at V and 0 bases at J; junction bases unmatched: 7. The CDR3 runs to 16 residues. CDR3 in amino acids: CASSDTGQLMNTEAFF. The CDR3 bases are TGCGCCAGCAGTGATACGGGACAGCTCATGAACACTGAAGCTTTCTTT.

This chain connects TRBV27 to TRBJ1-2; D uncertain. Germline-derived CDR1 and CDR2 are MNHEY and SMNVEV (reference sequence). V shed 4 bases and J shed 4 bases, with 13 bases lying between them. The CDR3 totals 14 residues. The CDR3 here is CASSSPGEPYGYTF. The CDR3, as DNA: TGTGCCAGCAGTTCCCCCGGGGAACCCTATGGCTACACCTTC.

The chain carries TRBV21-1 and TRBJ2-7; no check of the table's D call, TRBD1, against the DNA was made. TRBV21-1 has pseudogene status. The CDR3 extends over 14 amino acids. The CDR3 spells CASSNCRDSYEQYF. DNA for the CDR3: TGTGCCAGCAGCAACTGCCGGGACAGCTACGAGCAGTACTTC.

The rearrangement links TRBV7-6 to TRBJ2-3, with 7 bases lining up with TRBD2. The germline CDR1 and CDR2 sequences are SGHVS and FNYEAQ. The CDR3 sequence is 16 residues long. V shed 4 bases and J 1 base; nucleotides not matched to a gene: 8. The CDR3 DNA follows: TGTGCCAGCAGCTGGACCTCCAGCGGGGGCACAGATACGCAGTATTTT. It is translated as CASSWTSSGGTDTQYF. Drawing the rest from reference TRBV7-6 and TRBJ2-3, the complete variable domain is GAGVSQSPRYKVTKRGQDVALRCDPISGHVSLYWYRQALGQGPEFLTYFNYEAQQDKSGLPNDRFSAERPEGSISTLTIQRTEQRDSAMYRCASSWTSSGGTDTQYFGPGTRLTVL.

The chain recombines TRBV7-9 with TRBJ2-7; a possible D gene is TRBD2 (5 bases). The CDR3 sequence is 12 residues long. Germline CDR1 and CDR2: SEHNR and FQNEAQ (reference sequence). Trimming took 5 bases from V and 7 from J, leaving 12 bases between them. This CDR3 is CASSLIGEEQYF. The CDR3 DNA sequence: TGTGCCAGCAGCCTGATCGGGGAGGAGCAGTACTTC.

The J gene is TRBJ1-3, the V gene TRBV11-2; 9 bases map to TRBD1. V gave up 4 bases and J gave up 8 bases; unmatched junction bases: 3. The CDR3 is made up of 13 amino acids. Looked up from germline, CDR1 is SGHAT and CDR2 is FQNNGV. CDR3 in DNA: TGTGCCAGCAGCTGGGACAGGGCTCACACCATATATTTT. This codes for CASSWDRAHTIYF.

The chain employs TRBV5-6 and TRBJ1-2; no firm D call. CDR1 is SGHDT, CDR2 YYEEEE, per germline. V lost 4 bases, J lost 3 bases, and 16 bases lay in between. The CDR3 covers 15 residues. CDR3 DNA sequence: TGTGCCAGCAGCCCCGGGCGGGAAAGTCACTATGGCTACACCTTC. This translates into CASSPGRESHYGYTF.

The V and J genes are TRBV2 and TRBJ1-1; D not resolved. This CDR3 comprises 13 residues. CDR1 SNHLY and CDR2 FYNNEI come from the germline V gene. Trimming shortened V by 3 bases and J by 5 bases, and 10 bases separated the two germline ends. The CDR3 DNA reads TGTGCCAGCAGTGACCAGGCGGGGACTGAAGCTTTCTTT. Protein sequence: CASSDQAGTEAFF. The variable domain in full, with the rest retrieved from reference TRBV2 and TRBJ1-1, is EPEVTQTPSHQVTQMGQEVILRCVPISNHLYFYWYRQILGQKVEFLVSFYNNEISEKSEIFDDQFSVERPDGSNFTLKIRSTKLEDSAMYFCASSDQAGTEAFFGQGTRLTVV.

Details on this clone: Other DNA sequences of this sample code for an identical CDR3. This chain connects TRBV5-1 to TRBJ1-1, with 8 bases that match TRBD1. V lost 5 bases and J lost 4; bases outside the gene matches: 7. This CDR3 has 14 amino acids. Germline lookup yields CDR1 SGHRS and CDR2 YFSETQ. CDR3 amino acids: CASRTGQGGTEAFF. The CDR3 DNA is TGCGCCAGCAGAACAGGACAGGGTGGCACTGAAGCTTTCTTT. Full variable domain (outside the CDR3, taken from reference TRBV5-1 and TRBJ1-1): KAGVTQTPRYLIKTRGQQVTLSCSPISGHRSVSWYQQTPGQGLQFLFEYFSETQRNKGNFPGRFSGRQFSNSRSEMNVSTLELGDSALYLCASRTGQGGTEAFFGQGTRLTVV.

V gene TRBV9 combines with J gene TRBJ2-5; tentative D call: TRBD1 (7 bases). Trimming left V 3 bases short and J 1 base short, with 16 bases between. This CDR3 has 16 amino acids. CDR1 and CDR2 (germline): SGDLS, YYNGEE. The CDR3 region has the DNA TGTGCCAGCAGCGCCGACCAGGGGGGCCGCCAAGAGACCCAGTACTTC. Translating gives CASSADQGGRQETQYF.

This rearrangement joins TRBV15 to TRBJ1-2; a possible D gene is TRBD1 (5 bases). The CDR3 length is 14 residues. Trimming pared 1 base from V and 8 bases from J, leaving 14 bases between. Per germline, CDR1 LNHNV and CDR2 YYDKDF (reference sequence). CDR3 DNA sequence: TGTGCCACCAGCAGAGGTGGGGGGATTCTCGGCTACACCTTC. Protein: CATSRGGGILGYTF.

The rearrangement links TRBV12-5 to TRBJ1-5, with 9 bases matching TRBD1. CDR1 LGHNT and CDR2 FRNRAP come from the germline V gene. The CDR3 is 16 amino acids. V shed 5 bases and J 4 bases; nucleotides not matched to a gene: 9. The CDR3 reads CASGDGTGNRNQPQHF. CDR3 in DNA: TGTGCTAGTGGTGACGGGACAGGGAATCGTAATCAGCCCCAGCATTTT.

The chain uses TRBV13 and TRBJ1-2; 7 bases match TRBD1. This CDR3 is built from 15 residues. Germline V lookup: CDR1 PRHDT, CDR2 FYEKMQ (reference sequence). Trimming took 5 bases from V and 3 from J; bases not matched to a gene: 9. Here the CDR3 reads CASSARGDPYYGYTF. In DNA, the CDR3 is TGTGCCAGCAGCGCCAGGGGGGACCCTTACTATGGCTACACCTTC.

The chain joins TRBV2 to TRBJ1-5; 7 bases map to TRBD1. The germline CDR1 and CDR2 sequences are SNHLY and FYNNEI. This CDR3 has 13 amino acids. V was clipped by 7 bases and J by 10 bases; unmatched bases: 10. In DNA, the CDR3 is TGTGCCAGCACTATAGGGGGCGCTAACCCCCAGCATTTT. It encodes CASTIGGANPQHF.

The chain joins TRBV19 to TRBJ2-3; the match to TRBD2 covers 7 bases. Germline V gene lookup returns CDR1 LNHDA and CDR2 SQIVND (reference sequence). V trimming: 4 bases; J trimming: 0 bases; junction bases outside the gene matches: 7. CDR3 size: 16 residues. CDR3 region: CASSTSGGLSTDTQYF. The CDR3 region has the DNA TGTGCCAGTAGTACTTCGGGAGGCCTTAGCACAGATACGCAGTATTTT.

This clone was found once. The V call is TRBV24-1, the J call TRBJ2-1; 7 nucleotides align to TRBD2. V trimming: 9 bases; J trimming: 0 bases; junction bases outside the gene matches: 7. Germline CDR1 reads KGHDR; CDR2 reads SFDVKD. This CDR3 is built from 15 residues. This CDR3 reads CATQSGASSYNEQFF. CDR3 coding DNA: TGTGCCACCCAAAGCGGGGCTAGCTCCTACAATGAGCAGTTCTTC.

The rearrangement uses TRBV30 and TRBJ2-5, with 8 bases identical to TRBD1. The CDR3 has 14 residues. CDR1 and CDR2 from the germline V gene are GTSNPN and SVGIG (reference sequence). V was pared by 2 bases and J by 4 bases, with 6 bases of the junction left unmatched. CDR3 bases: TGTGCCTGGAGTCCAGGGGGCAAGCTAGAGACCCAGTACTTC. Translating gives CAWSPGGKLETQYF.

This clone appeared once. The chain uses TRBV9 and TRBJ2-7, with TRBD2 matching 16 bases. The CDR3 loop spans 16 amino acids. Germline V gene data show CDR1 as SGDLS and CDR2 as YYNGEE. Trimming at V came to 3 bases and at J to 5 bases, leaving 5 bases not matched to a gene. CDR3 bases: TGTGCCAGCAGCGCGGGACTAGCGGGGGGGATAAACGAGCAGTACTTC. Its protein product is CASSAGLAGGINEQYF. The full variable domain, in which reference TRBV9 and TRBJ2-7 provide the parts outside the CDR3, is DSGVTQTPKHLITATGQRVTLRCSPRSGDLSVYWYQQSLDQGLQFLIQYYNGEERAKGNILERFSAQQFPDLHSELNLSSLELGDSALYFCASSAGLAGGINEQYFGPGTRLTVT.